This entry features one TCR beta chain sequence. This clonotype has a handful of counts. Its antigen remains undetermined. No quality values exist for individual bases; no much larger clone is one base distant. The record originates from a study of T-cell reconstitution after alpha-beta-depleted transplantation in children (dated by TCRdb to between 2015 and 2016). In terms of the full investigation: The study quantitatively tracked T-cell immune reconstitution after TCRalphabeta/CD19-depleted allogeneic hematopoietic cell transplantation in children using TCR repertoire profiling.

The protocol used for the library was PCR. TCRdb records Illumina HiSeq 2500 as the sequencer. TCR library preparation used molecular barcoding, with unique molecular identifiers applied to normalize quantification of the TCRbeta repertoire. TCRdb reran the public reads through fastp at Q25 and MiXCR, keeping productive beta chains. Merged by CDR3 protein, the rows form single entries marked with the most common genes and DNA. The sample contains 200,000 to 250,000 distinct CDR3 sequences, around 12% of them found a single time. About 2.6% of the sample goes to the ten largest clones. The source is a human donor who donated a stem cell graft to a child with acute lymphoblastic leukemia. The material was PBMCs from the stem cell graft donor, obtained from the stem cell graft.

The DNA sequence is TGTGCCAGCAGTCCTCGGACAGAAAGAAACACCATATATTTT. This gives the protein CASSPRTERNTIYF. This chain joins TRBV12-3 or TRBV12-4 to TRBJ1-3; a weak D assignment points to TRBD1 (6 bases agree). V was cut back by 5 bases and J by 5 bases, leaving a gap of 13 bases between them. The CDR3 spans 14 residues, from the cysteine through the phenylalanine. The retained sequence is limited to the CDR3, 42 bases, with the frame set at the first base.